These 22 T cell receptor beta chains came from one sample sequenced in a study of cytomegalovirus exposure and HLA in healthy donors. The study ran its PCR with 60 Vbeta and 13 Jbeta primers. Clones were sequenced by immunoSEQ multiplex PCR, and TCRdb holds only the in-frame ones, with some missing. This repertoire shows about 130,000 clones, around 75% found once; its top ten account for 2.5% to 3.5%. Sequencing was performed on PBMCs. These receptors were obtained from a man aged 25 to 40 in good health and CMV-seronegative.

This clone was observed a few times. V and J are TRBV29-1 and TRBJ1-2, with 10 bases identical to TRBD1. The CDR3 runs 14 residues. Trimming took 8 bases from V and 6 from J; bases not matched to a gene: 12. Germline V gene sequence: CDR1 SQVTM, CDR2 ANQGSEA. The CDR3, as DNA: TGCAGCCTTAGTCCGGGACAGGGGCACAATGGCTACACCTTC. Its protein is CSLSPGQGHNGYTF.

The chain has TRBV5-1 and TRBJ2-7, with D perhaps matching TRBD2 (5 bases). The V gene's germline CDR1 is SGHRS and CDR2 YFSETQ. There are 15 residues in the CDR3. V was pared by 4 bases and J by 0 bases, with 14 bases between. Here the CDR3 reads CASSTEGFSSYEQYF. The CDR3 nucleotides read TGCGCCAGCAGCACCGAGGGATTCAGCTCCTACGAGCAGTACTTC. The full variable domain, its missing parts supplied by reference TRBV5-1 and TRBJ2-7, is KAGVTQTPRYLIKTRGQQVTLSCSPISGHRSVSWYQQTPGQGLQFLFEYFSETQRNKGNFPGRFSGRQFSNSRSEMNVSTLELGDSALYLCASSTEGFSSYEQYFGPGTRLTVT.

CDR3 nucleotides: TGTGCCAGCCCCGGAGAGGACAGGGGAAGGGACGAGCAGTACTTC. Translating it yields CASPGEDRGRDEQYF. The chain has TRBV2 and TRBJ2-7; TRBD1 agrees at 9 bases. The CDR3 runs to 15 residues. Germline V CDR1 and CDR2: SNHLY, FYNNEI. The junction had 13 bases not matched to a gene; V was cut back by 8 bases and J by 5 bases.

The chain has TRBV27 and TRBJ1-1; D is possibly TRBD1 (5 bases). The ends were cut back, 6 bases at V and 8 bases at J, with 10 bases in the middle. The CDR3 has 11 amino acids. Germline lookup yields CDR1 MNHEY and CDR2 SMNVEV (reference sequence). In DNA form, the CDR3 reads TGTGCCAGCAGCTCGGGGGGAGAAGCTTTCTTT. Amino acids: CASSSGGEAFF.

The chain couples TRBV7-8 to TRBJ2-5; D remains unclear. The V and J ends lost 7 bases and 2 bases respectively, with 20 bases between them. This CDR3 is 16 amino acids long. From germline, CDR1 is SGHVS and CDR2 FQNEAQ. CDR3 amino acids: CASTVRSAALQETQYF. The DNA for the CDR3 is TGTGCCAGCACCGTAAGGTCGGCGGCCCTACAAGAGACCCAGTACTTC.

Worth noting for this clone: The sample holds other DNA sequences that translate to the same CDR3. The chain couples TRBV28 to TRBJ2-7; a weak D match, TRBD2 (6 bases). Trimming left V 3 bases short and J 6 bases short, with 9 bases between. CDR3 length: 12 residues. Germline values: CDR1 MDHEN, CDR2 SYDVKM. The CDR3 reads CASSLGGREQYF. CDR3 in DNA: TGTGCCAGCAGTTTGGGGGGTCGCGAGCAGTACTTC.

This chain joins TRBV28 and TRBJ1-2, with D maybe TRBD1 (5 bases). Trimming took off 8 bases at V and 8 bases at J, with 15 bases between the two ends. CDR3 size: 12 residues. CDR1 is MDHEN, CDR2 SYDVKM, per germline. CDR3 coding DNA: TGTGCCAGCGCGGCAGGGTCTAGAGGCTACACCTTC. This encodes CASAAGSRGYTF.

The rearrangement links TRBV18 to TRBJ2-7; D might be TRBD1 (5 bases). This CDR3 contains 14 residues. Germline V gene data show CDR1 as KGHSH and CDR2 as LQKENI. V was clipped by 0 bases and J by 6 bases, with 12 bases between them. The CDR3 reads CASSPPSGLGEQYF. CDR3 sequence (DNA): TGTGCCAGCTCACCACCATCAGGGTTGGGCGAGCAGTACTTC.

On this clone itself: The same CDR3 is also encoded by other DNA sequences in this sample. The chain joins TRBV5-1 to TRBJ1-1; D gene unclear. The length of the CDR3 is 14 residues. V lost 2 bases and J lost 1, with 9 bases in between. Germline V lookup: CDR1 SGHRS, CDR2 YFSETQ. The CDR3: CASSLGGGNTEAFF. The CDR3, as DNA: TGCGCCAGCAGCTTAGGAGGAGGGAACACTGAAGCTTTCTTT.

The chain employs TRBV6-1 and TRBJ1-5, with 7 bases lining up with TRBD1. CDR1 is MNHNS, CDR2 SASEGT, per germline. The CDR3 length is 16 residues. The V segment lost 4 bases and the J segment 0 bases; nucleotides outside the gene matches: 6. CDR3 in amino acids: CASSADREYSNQPQHF. DNA of the CDR3: TGTGCCAGCAGTGCCGACAGGGAATATAGCAATCAGCCCCAGCATTTT.

The V gene is TRBV15, the J gene TRBJ2-1; D may be TRBD1 (5 bases). Germline lookup yields CDR1 LNHNV and CDR2 YYDKDF (reference sequence). The CDR3 runs to 13 residues. The V end lost 8 bases, the J end lost 3 bases, and 11 bases lay between the germline ends. The CDR3 sequence: CATALTGYNEQFF. CDR3 nucleotides: TGTGCCACCGCCTTAACAGGCTACAATGAGCAGTTCTTC.

J is TRBJ2-7 and V is TRBV28; 7 bases agree with TRBD1. The trim removed 5 bases at V and 6 bases at J, leaving 13 bases unmatched. The germline V gene encodes CDR1 MDHEN and CDR2 SYDVKM. The CDR3 spans 15 residues. CDR3 in DNA: TGTGCCAGCAGTCGCTCTGTGACAGGGATAAGCGAGCAGTACTTC. Residues: CASSRSVTGISEQYF.

The V call is TRBV7-9, the J call TRBJ1-5; possible D gene TRBD1, 6 bases. The CDR3 totals 15 residues. Germline V lookup: CDR1 SEHNR, CDR2 FQNEAQ (reference sequence). The V and J ends lost 9 bases and 6 bases respectively, with 21 bases between them. CDR3 sequence (DNA): TGTGCCAGTGGGGGACAAGAGGGAGGGGGTCAGCCCCAGCATTTT. Its translation is CASGGQEGGGQPQHF.

This chain connects TRBV10-3 to TRBJ1-4, with a weak D call TRBD1 (5 bases). The V end was cut by 10 bases, the J end by 6 bases, with 15 bases between. The CDR3 runs 13 residues. Germline V gives CDR1 ENHRY, CDR2 SYGVKD. CDR3 sequence reads: CATQQGGDEKLFF. As DNA, the CDR3 is TGTGCCACCCAGCAGGGCGGGGATGAAAAACTGTTTTTT.

The chain uses TRBV15 and TRBJ2-7; D is undetermined. This CDR3 has 15 amino acids. CDR1 is LNHNV and CDR2 is YYDKDF in the germline V gene (reference sequence). V shed 3 bases and J shed 2 bases, with 14 bases lying between them. This CDR3 is CATSRAYGGAYEQYF. The DNA for the CDR3 is TGTGCCACCAGCAGGGCCTATGGCGGCGCCTACGAGCAGTACTTC.

The V call is TRBV20-1, the J call TRBJ2-3; D is uncertain. CDR3 size: 10 residues. Trimming removed 6 bases at V and 4 bases at J, with 5 bases between. Germline-derived CDR1 and CDR2 are DFQATT and SNEGSKA (reference sequence). The CDR3 here is CSARADTQYF. The CDR3 DNA is TGCAGTGCCCGCGCAGATACGCAGTATTTT.

A single count supports this clone. The V call is TRBV5-1, the J call TRBJ2-5; perhaps TRBD2 as D (5 bases). The CDR3 length is 17 residues. V was shortened by 2 bases and J by 4 bases, with 21 bases between the two germline ends. The V gene's germline CDR1 is SGHRS and CDR2 YFSETQ. CDR3 DNA: TGCGCCAGCAGCTTCCCGACCTCCAACGCGGGCTCAGAGACCCAGTACTTC. It specifies CASSFPTSNAGSETQYF.

This chain uses TRBV11-2 with TRBJ1-1; TRBD1 matches 8 bases. CDR1 SGHAT and CDR2 FQNNGV come from the germline V gene. V lost 5 bases and J lost 9; bases outside the gene matches: 5. The CDR3 runs to 12 residues. CDR3 region: CASSQDRVKAFF. The CDR3 DNA reads as TGTGCCAGCAGCCAGGACAGGGTAAAAGCTTTCTTT.

This clone appeared a few times. This rearrangement joins TRBV9 to TRBJ2-3; D ambiguous. From germline, CDR1 is SGDLS and CDR2 YYNGEE. The CDR3 consists of 13 residues. Trimming left V 0 bases short and J 2 bases short, with 4 bases between. Here the CDR3 reads CASSVVLTDTQYF. CDR3 DNA: TGTGCCAGCAGCGTAGTCCTCACAGATACGCAGTATTTT. The full variable domain, rest sourced from reference TRBV9 and TRBJ2-3, is DSGVTQTPKHLITATGQRVTLRCSPRSGDLSVYWYQQSLDQGLQFLIQYYNGEERAKGNILERFSAQQFPDLHSELNLSSLELGDSALYFCASSVVLTDTQYFGPGTRLTVL.

The chain carries TRBV5-1 and TRBJ1-1; D may be TRBD1 (6 bases). Looked up from germline, CDR1 is SGHRS and CDR2 is YFSETQ. Trimming took 4 bases from V and 3 from J, leaving 16 bases between them. The CDR3 is made up of 15 amino acids. CDR3 sequence reads: CASSPIAGVDTEAFF. The CDR3 DNA is TGCGCCAGCAGCCCTATAGCAGGGGTCGACACTGAAGCTTTCTTT.

To note about this clone: The sample holds other DNA sequences that translate to the same CDR3. In DNA, the CDR3 is TGTGCCAGCAGTCCCTCGGACTATGGCTACACCTTC. Amino acids: CASSPSDYGYTF. This rearrangement joins TRBV28 to TRBJ1-2; D unresolved. Germline values: CDR1 MDHEN, CDR2 SYDVKM. Trimming took 5 bases from V and 3 from J, leaving 7 bases between them. The CDR3 sequence is 12 residues long.

The V and J genes are TRBV5-6 and TRBJ1-2; D possibly corresponds to TRBD1 (5 bases). This CDR3 spans 13 amino acids. The V end lost 0 bases, the J end lost 6 bases, and 9 bases lay between the germline ends. Germline lookup yields CDR1 SGHDT and CDR2 YYEEEE. As DNA, the CDR3 is TGTGCCAGCAGCTTGGACAGGTGGCATGGCTACACCTTC. This codes for CASSLDRWHGYTF.